The 14 T cell receptor beta chains presented below share a single source sample, sequenced in a study of T cell repertoires in cytomegalovirus infection. TCRdb reprocessed the reads via MiXCR and lists one record per CDR3 protein. The table includes over 250,000 distinct CDR3 sequences, about 20% detected once. Their specific antigens are unknown. The sequencing used cultured PBMCs, collected from culture after CMV antigen stimulation. The origin of the receptors is a human donor in good health (CMV status not recorded). Some clones in this sample may be carry-over from other donors' samples.

The chain combines TRBV12-3 or TRBV12-4 with TRBJ1-2, with a possible D match to TRBD1 (5 bases). V was pared by 1 base and J by 9 bases, with 15 bases between. The CDR3 length is 14 residues. The DNA for the CDR3 is TGTGCCAGCAGTTTAGTGGGTGGGACTAGAAGCTACACCTTC. Translating gives CASSLVGGTRSYTF.

This clonotype was counted only a few times. CDR3: CSARDLWDTDTQYF. CDR3 sequence (DNA): TGCAGTGCTAGAGATCTGTGGGACACAGATACGCAGTATTTT. The rearrangement joins TRBV20-1 to TRBJ2-3; D unclear. V lost 0 bases and J 2 bases, leaving 9 bases between the germline ends. CDR3 length: 14 residues. Germline lookup yields CDR1 DFQATT and CDR2 SNEGSKA (reference sequence).

The sample holds many counts of this clonotype. The genes are TRBV12-3 or TRBV12-4 and TRBJ2-3; TRBD2 matches 8 bases. This CDR3 has 16 residues. The V segment lost 11 bases and the J segment 2 bases; nucleotides outside the gene matches: 15. Here the CDR3 DNA reads TGTGCCTCGAGGAGGGGTAGCGGGACCTACACAGATACGCAGTATTTT. Amino acids: CASRRGSGTYTDTQYF.

This clonotype was seen a few times. V and J are TRBV7-2 and TRBJ2-7; 9 bases are shared with TRBD1. This CDR3 contains 15 residues. In germline, CDR1 is SGHTA, CDR2 FQGNSA. V trimming: 5 bases; J trimming: 2 bases; junction bases outside the gene matches: 7. The CDR3 reads CASSRGQGTAYEQYF. CDR3 DNA: TGTGCCAGCAGCCGAGGACAGGGGACAGCCTACGAGCAGTACTTC.

V and J are TRBV12-3 or TRBV12-4 and TRBJ2-1; 11 nucleotides line up with TRBD1. The CDR3 is 14 amino acids. V shed 5 bases and J 9 bases; nucleotides not matched to a gene: 6. Here the CDR3 reads CASSRRTGGFEQFF. CDR3 sequence (DNA): TGTGCCAGCAGTCGGCGGACAGGGGGCTTTGAGCAGTTCTTC.

This clonotype showed up many times. The chain carries TRBV7-2 and TRBJ2-3; D uncertain. V shed 2 bases and J shed 6 bases, with 9 bases lying between them. The length of the CDR3 is 13 residues. Germline-derived CDR1 and CDR2 are SGHTA and FQGNSA. The chain's CDR3 is CASSLSILDTQYF. The CDR3 DNA reads TGTGCCAGCAGCTTATCCATACTGGATACGCAGTATTTT.

The genes are TRBV7-9 and TRBJ1-2; the D is unclear. The germline CDR1 and CDR2 sequences are SEHNR and FQNEAQ (reference sequence). CDR3 length: 14 residues. The germline V and J ends were trimmed by 1 base and 2 bases, with 8 bases remaining between them. The DNA of the CDR3 is TGTGCCAGCAGCTTAGAAGGGCTCAACTATGGCTACACCTTC. The encoded protein is CASSLEGLNYGYTF.

Many counts were recorded for this clonotype. The chain combines TRBV6-1 with TRBJ2-4; D might be TRBD2 (5 bases). V was clipped by 3 bases and J by 9 bases, with 9 bases between them. This CDR3 comprises 12 residues. Germline assignment: CDR1 MNHNS and CDR2 SASEGT. As DNA, the CDR3 is TGTGCCAGCAGTGACCTAGAGGGCATTCAGTACTTC. As protein: CASSDLEGIQYF.

The V call is TRBV29-1, the J call TRBJ2-5; no firm D call. CDR1 and CDR2 from the germline V gene are SQVTM and ANQGSEA. The V end lost 4 bases, the J end lost 1 base, and 7 bases lay between the germline ends. The CDR3 has 12 residues. This chain's CDR3 is CSVGRTQETQYF. The CDR3 nucleotides are TGCAGCGTTGGACGGACCCAAGAGACCCAGTACTTC.

This clonotype has a count of ten or more. J is TRBJ1-1 and V is TRBV4-1; TRBD1 is a possible D gene (5 bases). Germline V CDR1 and CDR2: MGHRA, YSYEKL. The ends were cut back, 6 bases at V and 5 bases at J, with 13 bases in the middle. The CDR3 totals 13 residues. The CDR3 is CASRGQGGTEAFF. In DNA form, the CDR3 reads TGCGCCAGCAGAGGGCAGGGTGGTACTGAAGCTTTCTTT.

The sample holds a few counts of this clonotype. The DNA for the CDR3 is TGTGCCAGCAGCTTAGACAGGCTTGGCTCCTACGAGCAGTACTTC. The encoded protein is CASSLDRLGSYEQYF. V gene TRBV7-9 combines with J gene TRBJ2-7; D is perhaps TRBD1 (5 bases). The CDR3 loop spans 15 amino acids. V lost 1 base and J 0 bases, leaving 10 bases between the germline ends. From germline, CDR1 is SEHNR and CDR2 FQNEAQ (reference sequence).

This clonotype has only a few counts. The chain combines TRBV19 with TRBJ2-2, with 10 nucleotides matching TRBD1. The CDR3 is made up of 18 amino acids. CDR1 and CDR2 from the germline V gene are LNHDA and SQIVND (reference sequence). Losses at the gene ends were 7 bases for V and 8 bases for J; bases not matched to a gene: 19. Here the CDR3 DNA reads TGTGCCAGTACCCTCCTTGCACCGGGACAGGGGACAGGGGGGGAGCTGTTTTTT. Amino acids: CASTLLAPGQGTGGELFF.

The chain has TRBV27 and TRBJ2-7; 10 positions agree with TRBD1. There are 17 residues in the CDR3. Germline values: CDR1 MNHEY, CDR2 SMNVEV (reference sequence). The V and J ends lost 4 bases and 1 base, in that order; junction bases with no gene match: 10. The CDR3 sequence: CASSSPLRQGASYEQYF. The CDR3 DNA is TGTGCCAGCAGTTCCCCCCTCCGACAGGGGGCTTCCTACGAGCAGTACTTC.

The chain combines TRBV24-1 with TRBJ2-6; D remains ambiguous. CDR3 length: 15 amino acids. Germline CDR1 KGHDR, CDR2 SFDVKD. With 0 bases removed from V and 1 base from J, the gap between germline ends came to 3 bases. CDR3 sequence reads: CATSDLRSGANVLTF. For the CDR3, the DNA is TGTGCCACCAGTGATTTGAGGTCTGGGGCCAACGTCCTGACTTTC.